This T cell receptor beta chain was observed in a study of CD8 T cells in ankylosing spondylitis. Study-level findings and limits: There was reportedly significant enrichment of clones that were disease-linked in matched ankylosing spondylitis synovial fluid. Past research had described some motif variants in reactive arthritis synovial fluid and blood. There was a TCR beta motif, made of eight highly homologous variants, that appeared characteristic of ankylosing spondylitis blood. A CD8+ phenotype characterized the disease-linked clones, which were relatively rare in peripheral blood.

Quantitative molecular-barcoded 5'-RACE generated the TCR beta libraries. TCRdb reprocessed the 5' RACE reads with MiXCR, giving one entry per CDR3 protein. The data hold some 220,000 distinct CDR3 sequences, with about 7.3% observed a single time. The sample holds many counts of this clonotype. Antigen unknown. With 4 bases removed from V and 2 bases from J, the gap between germline ends came to 8 bases. The CDR3 runs to 12 residues. Germline V gene lookup returns CDR1 DFQATT and CDR2 SNEGSKA (reference sequence). The sequencing input was blood, either unsorted or a sorted T cell fraction (not recorded which). The receptor comes from a male donor with ankylosing spondylitis. This chain connects TRBV20-1 to TRBJ1-1; unclear D gene. CDR3 in amino acids: CSAKRANTEAFF. The CDR3 DNA is TGCAGTGCTAAGAGGGCTAACACTGAAGCTTTCTTT.